This passage covers 24 T cell receptor beta chains from one sample sequenced in a study of CD8 T cells in ankylosing spondylitis. Study results and limitations: It appeared that ankylosing spondylitis blood was characterized by a TCR beta motif of about 8 highly homologous variants.

Their antigen targets remain unknown. TCRdb reanalysed the 5' RACE reads using MiXCR and keeps one entry per CDR3 protein. The repertoire includes 670,000 or so distinct CDR3 sequences, about 20% of them detected once, and roughly a fifth sits in the top ten. Sequences were obtained from blood, either unsorted or a sorted T cell fraction (not recorded which). The origin of the receptors is a male donor with ankylosing spondylitis.

This clonotype was counted only a few times. This chain links TRBV5-1 with TRBJ1-6, with 7 bases aligning to TRBD1. Germline loops: CDR1 SGHRS, CDR2 YFSETQ. The CDR3 consists of 15 residues. The junction had 5 bases not matched to a gene; V was cut back by 4 bases and J by 4 bases. The CDR3 DNA is TGCGCCAGCAGCGAAACGGGACAGTATAATTCACCCCTCCACTTT. Protein: CASSETGQYNSPLHF. The whole variable domain, remainder taken from reference TRBV5-1 and TRBJ1-6, is KAGVTQTPRYLIKTRGQQVTLSCSPISGHRSVSWYQQTPGQGLQFLFEYFSETQRNKGNFPGRFSGRQFSNSRSEMNVSTLELGDSALYLCASSETGQYNSPLHFGNGTRLTVT.

The chain is built from TRBV11-2 and TRBJ2-1, with a possible D match to TRBD2 (7 bases). Germline CDR1 and CDR2: SGHAT and FQNNGV. V lost 1 base, J lost 4 bases, and 17 bases lay in between. This CDR3 has 17 residues. For the CDR3, the DNA is TGTGCCAGCAGCTTAGGGGTTGAGGGGGGGAATTACAATGAGCAGTTCTTC. The encoded protein is CASSLGVEGGNYNEQFF.

V is TRBV6-5 and J is TRBJ1-5; D ambiguous. Germline CDR1 reads MNHEY; CDR2 reads SVGAGI. The CDR3 is 14 residues long. V was trimmed by 2 bases and J by 3 bases, leaving 8 bases between them. This CDR3 reads CASSYDGFNQPQHF. The CDR3 nucleotides are TGTGCCAGCAGTTACGACGGATTCAATCAGCCCCAGCATTTT.

J is TRBJ2-2 and V is TRBV5-1; 10 nucleotides align to TRBD2. CDR3 length: 14 amino acids. Losses at the gene ends were 4 bases for V and 6 bases for J; bases not matched to a gene: 3. From germline, CDR1 is SGHRS and CDR2 YFSETQ. In DNA form, the CDR3 reads TGCGCCAGCAGCGAGCGGGAGGGGTCCGGGGAGCTGTTTTTT. Translating gives CASSEREGSGELFF.

This clonotype occurred a few times. J is TRBJ2-3 and V is TRBV12-3 or TRBV12-4; 7 bases line up with TRBD2. The CDR3 sequence is 13 residues long. V lost 3 bases and J lost 7; bases outside the gene matches: 4. CDR3 amino acids: CASSFWRGNTQYF. Here the CDR3 DNA reads TGTGCCAGCAGTTTTTGGCGGGGGAATACGCAGTATTTT.

This chain uses TRBV29-1 with TRBJ2-7; D gene unclear. Germline CDR1 reads SQVTM; CDR2 reads ANQGSEA. V was cut by 7 bases and J by 0 bases, with 10 bases left in between. The CDR3 length is 12 residues. CDR3 in DNA: TGCAGCGCCCGGATAGGCTCCTACGAGCAGTACTTC. Its translation: CSARIGSYEQYF.

This chain connects TRBV4-1 to TRBJ1-1; the D gene is possibly TRBD1 (5 bases). The CDR3 has 14 amino acids. The V gene lost 4 bases and the J gene lost 4 bases, with 13 bases spanning the gap. Per the germline V gene, CDR1 is MGHRA and CDR2 is YSYEKL. The CDR3 reads CASSLRGLSTEAFF. The CDR3 nucleotides read TGCGCCAGCAGCCTGAGGGGATTGAGCACTGAAGCTTTCTTT.

This sequence joins TRBV4-1 and TRBJ2-1; 11 bases align to TRBD2. The CDR3 is 19 amino acids. The trim removed 2 bases at V and 5 bases at J, leaving 14 bases unmatched. Germline values: CDR1 MGHRA, CDR2 YSYEKL. The CDR3 bases are TGCGCCAGCAGCCAAATATTAGCGGGAGGGCCCGGGTATAACAATGAGCAGTTCTTC. Its protein product is CASSQILAGGPGYNNEQFF.

The V and J genes are TRBV6-4 and TRBJ2-2; D might be TRBD1 or TRBD2, each matching 5 bases. Trimming removed 3 bases at V and 0 bases at J, with 5 bases between. Germline lookup yields CDR1 MRHNA and CDR2 SNTAGT. This CDR3 is built from 14 residues. This CDR3 reads CASSEGANTGELFF. CDR3 nucleotides: TGTGCCAGCAGTGAGGGGGCGAACACCGGGGAGCTGTTTTTT.

This clonotype occurred once. The genes are TRBV4-2 and TRBJ2-2; TRBD1 aligns across 8 bases. J was trimmed by 4 bases and V by 0 bases; bases with no gene match: 4. Germline assignment: CDR1 LGHNA and CDR2 YNFKEQ. The CDR3 covers 16 residues. The CDR3 DNA follows: TGTGCCAGCAGCCAAGATTTTACAGGGGGCACCGGGGAGCTGTTTTTT. Protein product: CASSQDFTGGTGELFF.

This clonotype came up a few times. This chain connects TRBV3-1 to TRBJ2-5; 7 nucleotides agree with TRBD2. Losses at the gene ends were 4 bases for V and 1 base for J; bases not matched to a gene: 3. The CDR3 has 14 amino acids. Germline V gene sequence: CDR1 LGHDT, CDR2 YNNKEL (reference sequence). The CDR3 here is CASSPPGGQETQYF. The CDR3 coding sequence is TGTGCCAGCAGCCCACCGGGGGGCCAAGAGACCCAGTACTTC.

The chain has TRBV3-1 and TRBJ1-4, with TRBD1 matching 9 bases. The V gene end was trimmed by 0 bases and the J gene end by 4 bases; junction bases not matched to a gene: 6. Per the germline V gene, CDR1 is LGHDT and CDR2 is YNNKEL (reference sequence). The CDR3 runs to 17 residues. As DNA, the CDR3 is TGTGCCAGCAGCCAAGATTTCGGGACAGGGTTTAATGAAAAACTGTTTTTT. It specifies CASSQDFGTGFNEKLFF.

The chain joins TRBV28 to TRBJ1-4; the match to TRBD1 covers 10 bases. Germline loops: CDR1 MDHEN, CDR2 SYDVKM. The trim removed 6 bases at V and 7 bases at J, leaving 8 bases unmatched. There are 15 residues in the CDR3. For the CDR3, the DNA is TGTGCCAGCAGCCCCGGGACAGGGGTTATTGAAAAACTGTTTTTT. Its translation is CASSPGTGVIEKLFF. The complete variable domain, with remaining parts taken from reference TRBV28 and TRBJ1-4, reads DVKVTQSSRYLVKRTGEKVFLECVQDMDHENMFWYRQDPGLGLRLIYFSYDVKMKEKGDIPEGYSVSREKKERFSLILESASTNQTSMYLCASSPGTGVIEKLFFGSGTQLSVL.

As DNA, the CDR3 is TGCAGTGCTCTACAGGGGTTACGTGGAAACACCATATATTTT. It is translated as CSALQGLRGNTIYF. The chain carries TRBV20-1 and TRBJ1-3, with 7 bases matching TRBD1. Trimming removed 5 bases from V and 3 bases from J; junction bases left unmatched: 7. Germline CDR1 is DFQATT and CDR2 is SNEGSKA (reference sequence). This CDR3 contains 14 residues.

The V and J genes are TRBV28 and TRBJ2-4; 7 nucleotides match TRBD2. The CDR3 is 14 amino acids. J gave up 5 bases and V 3 bases, and 4 bases lay outside the gene matches. The germline CDR1 and CDR2 sequences are MDHEN and SYDVKM. The CDR3 DNA is TGTGCCAGCAGTTTGCGGGGAGGGCAAAACATTCAGTACTTC. This codes for CASSLRGGQNIQYF. Supplemented by reference TRBV28 and TRBJ2-4, the full variable domain reads DVKVTQSSRYLVKRTGEKVFLECVQDMDHENMFWYRQDPGLGLRLIYFSYDVKMKEKGDIPEGYSVSREKKERFSLILESASTNQTSMYLCASSLRGGQNIQYFGAGTRLSVL.

This chain links TRBV7-9 with TRBJ2-5, with 10 bases lining up with TRBD1. V dropped 5 bases and J dropped 5; count of bases not matched to a gene: 14. This CDR3 is built from 17 residues. Germline V lookup: CDR1 SEHNR, CDR2 FQNEAQ (reference sequence). CDR3: CASSNRDRGLGSETQYF. In nucleotides, the CDR3 is TGTGCCAGCAGCAACCGGGACAGGGGCCTAGGTTCGGAGACCCAGTACTTC.

This clonotype was seen more than once but under ten times. CDR3 residues: CASRRTGTNEKLFF. The DNA of the CDR3 is TGTGCCAGCAGGCGGACAGGGACTAATGAAAAACTGTTTTTT. This chain joins TRBV6-1 and TRBJ1-4; 8 nucleotides match TRBD1. With V trimmed by 6 bases and J by 2 bases, 2 bases remained unmatched. This CDR3 contains 14 residues. The germline gives CDR1 MNHNS, CDR2 SASEGT.

This clonotype was found a few times. The rearrangement uses TRBV2 and TRBJ1-2; possibly TRBD1 for D (5 bases). The CDR3 spans 17 residues. Trimming left V 3 bases short and J 4 bases short, with 21 bases between. Germline lookup yields CDR1 SNHLY and CDR2 FYNNEI. The CDR3 protein is CASSDAGTQRTVYGYTF. In DNA, the CDR3 is TGTGCCAGCAGTGATGCCGGGACCCAGCGAACGGTCTATGGCTACACCTTC.

Only a few counts were recorded for this clonotype. The chain combines TRBV20-1 with TRBJ2-5; D is unclear. The CDR3 totals 11 residues. V lost 3 bases and J lost 4, with 6 bases in between. Germline CDR1 is DFQATT and CDR2 is SNEGSKA (reference sequence). The CDR3 bases are TGCAGTGCTAGTATGGGAGAGACCCAGTACTTC. The encoded protein is CSASMGETQYF.

The gene calls are TRBV20-1 and TRBJ2-1; tentatively, D is TRBD2 (5 bases). The CDR3 has 14 residues. Between the trimmed V and J ends, which lost 3 bases and 5 bases, there was a span of 14 bases. Germline lookup yields CDR1 DFQATT and CDR2 SNEGSKA (reference sequence). In DNA, the CDR3 is TGCAGTGCTAGCTTTGGCAGAGGGAACAATGAGCAGTTCTTC. This gives the protein CSASFGRGNNEQFF.

J is TRBJ1-1 and V is TRBV5-1; D might be TRBD1 (5 bases). CDR1 and CDR2 (germline): SGHRS, YFSETQ. V lost 0 bases to trimming and J lost 2 bases, with 11 bases between them. The length of the CDR3 is 15 residues. The CDR3 protein is CASSLAPGFNTEAFF. The CDR3 DNA reads TGCGCCAGCAGCTTGGCGCCAGGGTTTAACACTGAAGCTTTCTTT.

This clonotype was counted many times. This sequence joins TRBV3-1 and TRBJ2-7; D unresolved. The V and J ends lost 1 base and 2 bases respectively, with 15 bases between them. Germline values: CDR1 LGHDT, CDR2 YNNKEL (reference sequence). This CDR3 is built from 16 residues. DNA for the CDR3: TGTGCCAGCAGCCAAGCGTTGGACGTTTCACCCTACGAGCAGTACTTC. Residues: CASSQALDVSPYEQYF.

The genes are TRBV12-3 or TRBV12-4 and TRBJ2-5; D may match TRBD1 or TRBD2 (6 bases each). The CDR3 has 13 residues. V was clipped by 7 bases and J by 5 bases, with 14 bases between them. CDR3 sequence reads: CASKGGSGETQYF. CDR3 coding DNA: TGTGCCAGCAAGGGGGGTTCGGGGGAGACCCAGTACTTC.

This clonotype was detected only a few times. The rearrangement joins TRBV29-1 to TRBJ1-2; D not certain. Deletions cut 6 bases from V and 0 bases from J, with 11 bases between. The CDR3 runs 13 residues. Germline V lookup: CDR1 SQVTM, CDR2 ANQGSEA. The CDR3, as DNA: TGCAGCGTGAGGTCTCTCGCTAACTATGGCTACACCTTC. Translating gives CSVRSLANYGYTF.